These 15 T cell receptor beta chains were sequenced from one sample in a study of T cell repertoires in cytomegalovirus infection. No antigen is known for these receptors. MiXCR was run by TCRdb on the reads, yielding one entry per CDR3 protein. The sample contains about 830,000 distinct CDR3 sequences, approximately 29% of which appear only once. The source material was cultured CD8+ T cells from PBMCs, sampled from culture after CMV antigen stimulation. Receptors were obtained from a human donor in good health (CMV status not recorded). Some clones in this sample may be carry-over from other donors' samples.

This sequence joins TRBV6-6 and TRBJ2-5; D assignment may be TRBD1 or TRBD2 (5 bases each). This CDR3 has 13 residues. Trimming pared 6 bases from V and 3 bases from J, leaving 11 bases between. CDR1 is MNHNY and CDR2 is SVGAGI in the germline V gene (reference sequence). The DNA for the CDR3 is TGTGCCAGCAGGGGACGGAAAGAAGAGACCCAGTACTTC. Its translation: CASRGRKEETQYF.

The chain is built from TRBV6-8 and TRBJ2-1; weak D call: TRBD2 (5 bases). The CDR3 has 14 residues. Germline V gene lookup returns CDR1 MNHGY and CDR2 SAAAGT. V lost 5 bases and J 7 bases, leaving 15 bases between the germline ends. In DNA form, the CDR3 reads TGTGCCAGCAGTCCCCTGGGAGCGAGAAATGAGCAGTTCTTC. It translates to CASSPLGARNEQFF.

The chain has TRBV29-1 and TRBJ2-1; 16 positions agree with TRBD2. Looked up from germline, CDR1 is SQVTM and CDR2 is ANQGSEA. CDR3 length equals 16 residues. The V and J ends lost 4 bases and 4 bases, in that order; junction bases with no gene match: 4. The CDR3 is CSVVGTSGGAYNEQFF. CDR3 nucleotide sequence: TGCAGCGTTGTTGGGACTAGCGGGGGGGCATACAATGAGCAGTTCTTC.

In this sample, this clonotype turned up a few times. This chain uses TRBV27 with TRBJ1-2; TRBD1 aligns across 10 bases. The CDR3 totals 12 residues. CDR1 MNHEY and CDR2 SMNVEV come from the germline V gene (reference sequence). Trimming took 10 bases from V and 6 from J; bases not matched to a gene: 5. The CDR3 nucleotides are TGTGCCATTCGACAGGGGGCAGATGGCTACACCTTC. Amino acids: CAIRQGADGYTF.

The gene calls are TRBV28 and TRBJ1-1; possibly TRBD1 for D (5 bases). V shed 1 base and J shed 0 bases, with 9 bases lying between them. CDR1 MDHEN and CDR2 SYDVKM come from the germline V gene. The CDR3 spans 15 residues. This CDR3 reads CASSLLVGLNTEAFF. In DNA form, the CDR3 reads TGTGCCAGCAGTTTATTGGTGGGACTGAACACTGAAGCTTTCTTT.

This clonotype was observed a few times. V usage is TRBV12-3 or TRBV12-4 and J usage is TRBJ1-4, with 9 bases fitting TRBD1. The CDR3 contains 15 residues. The trim removed 6 bases at V and 7 bases at J, leaving 9 bases unmatched. In DNA, the CDR3 is TGTGCCAGCAGACTCAATCCGGGACAGGGTGAAAAACTGTTTTTT. Its protein product is CASRLNPGQGEKLFF.

At least ten counts were recorded for this clonotype. The chain links TRBV7-2 to TRBJ1-5; 7 nucleotides match TRBD1. CDR3 size: 15 residues. From germline, CDR1 is SGHTA and CDR2 FQGNSA. The V segment lost 1 base and the J segment 7 bases; nucleotides outside the gene matches: 7. This CDR3 is CASSLVSGGLQPQHF. CDR3 DNA sequence: TGTGCCAGCAGCTTAGTCTCAGGGGGACTCCAGCCCCAGCATTTT.

V gene TRBV6-1 combines with J gene TRBJ2-1; 10 nucleotides align to TRBD2. The J segment lost 6 bases and the V segment lost 8 bases, leaving 7 bases of the junction unmatched. The CDR3 is made up of 14 amino acids. CDR1 is MNHNS, CDR2 SASEGT, per germline. The CDR3 nucleotides are TGTGCCAGCGGGAGCGGGGGGGCCTTCAATGAGCAGTTCTTC. It specifies CASGSGGAFNEQFF.

The table lists this clonotype with a few counts. The chain employs TRBV15 and TRBJ1-5; 9 bases map to TRBD1. Germline trimming cut 5 bases from V and 2 bases from J; bases unmatched to any gene: 4. CDR1 and CDR2 from the germline V gene are LNHNV and YYDKDF (reference sequence). The CDR3 runs 15 residues. Here the CDR3 reads CATSPDRGGNQPQHF. In DNA form, the CDR3 reads TGTGCCACCAGCCCGGACAGGGGAGGCAATCAGCCCCAGCATTTT.

The rearrangement uses TRBV6-1 and TRBJ1-1; unclear D gene. CDR3 length equals 13 residues. From germline, CDR1 is MNHNS and CDR2 SASEGT. V lost 1 base to trimming and J lost 1 base, with 4 bases between them. The CDR3 loop reads CASSEVRNTEAFF. The DNA of the CDR3 is TGTGCCAGCAGTGAAGTCAGGAACACTGAAGCTTTCTTT.

This clonotype appeared a few times. The chain is built from TRBV7-6 and TRBJ2-1; 9 bases are shared with TRBD1. The junction had 7 bases not matched to a gene; V was cut back by 5 bases and J by 5 bases. The CDR3 totals 15 residues. Germline V lookup: CDR1 SGHVS, CDR2 FNYEAQ. The CDR3 DNA follows: TGTGCCAGCAGCCAAAAGGGACAGGGAAACAATGAGCAGTTCTTC. As protein: CASSQKGQGNNEQFF.

The chain has TRBV7-8 and TRBJ1-1; D is perhaps TRBD1 (6 bases). CDR3 length: 15 amino acids. V was pared by 0 bases and J by 5 bases, with 13 bases between. Per germline, CDR1 SGHVS and CDR2 FQNEAQ. The CDR3 DNA follows: TGTGCCAGCAGCTTAGCGGGGGGGGCGCTAACTGAAGCTTTCTTT. Encoded protein: CASSLAGGALTEAFF.

This chain uses TRBV11-3 with TRBJ2-3; 11 bases match TRBD2. Germline V gene data show CDR1 as SGHNT and CDR2 as YENEEA. There are 15 residues in the CDR3. Germline trimming cut 5 bases from V and 4 bases from J; bases unmatched to any gene: 5. Written as DNA, the CDR3 is TGTGCCAGCAGCGTTAGCGGGGGGGGCGCAGATACGCAGTATTTT. It codes for CASSVSGGGADTQYF.

Ten or more counts support this clonotype. CDR3 residues: CASSLPPGLAGGWVNNEQFF. The DNA of the CDR3 is TGCGCCAGCAGCCTGCCACCGGGACTAGCGGGGGGGTGGGTAAACAATGAGCAGTTCTTC. The chain joins TRBV4-3 to TRBJ2-1; 16 bases fit TRBD2. The germline V gene encodes CDR1 LGHNA and CDR2 YSLEER. V dropped 4 bases and J dropped 5; count of bases not matched to a gene: 14. The CDR3 sequence is 20 residues long.

This sequence joins TRBV6-2 or TRBV6-3 and TRBJ2-4; D might be TRBD2 (6 bases). This CDR3 has 15 residues. V dropped 8 bases and J dropped 0 bases, with 14 bases sitting between them. The V gene's germline CDR1 is MNHEY and CDR2 SVGEGT. The CDR3 sequence: CASGLGTLAKNIQYF. The CDR3 DNA reads as TGTGCCAGCGGATTAGGGACTTTAGCCAAAAACATTCAGTACTTC.